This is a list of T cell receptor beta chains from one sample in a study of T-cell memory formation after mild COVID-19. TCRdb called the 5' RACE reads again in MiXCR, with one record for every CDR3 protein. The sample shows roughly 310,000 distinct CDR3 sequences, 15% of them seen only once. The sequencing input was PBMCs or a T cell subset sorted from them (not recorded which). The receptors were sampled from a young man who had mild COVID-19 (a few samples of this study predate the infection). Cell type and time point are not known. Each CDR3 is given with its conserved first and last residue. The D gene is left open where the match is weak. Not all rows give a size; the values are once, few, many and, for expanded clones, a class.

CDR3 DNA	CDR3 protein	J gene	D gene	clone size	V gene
TGTGCCATCAGTGAATACCTCTCTGGAAACACCATATATTTT	CAISEYLSGNTIYF	TRBJ1-3	-	-	TRBV10-3
TGTGCCAGCAGCGGAGCGGACTGGAGTGAGCAGTTCTTC	CASSGADWSEQFF	TRBJ2-1	-	-	TRBV9
TGTGCCAGCAGCCAAGAGCAGCAGACAGGGGAGGTAACAGATACGCAGTATTTT	CASSQEQQTGEVTDTQYF	TRBJ2-3	TRBD1	few	TRBV4-2
TGTGCCAGCAGGGGGGCAGCCAACCACGAGCAGTACTTC	CASRGAANHEQYF	TRBJ2-7	-	many	TRBV27
TGTGCCAGCAGCCAATCCCCAGGGAGCTCCTACGAGCAGTACTTC	CASSQSPGSSYEQYF	TRBJ2-7	-	few	TRBV4-2
TGCAGTGCACTACAGGGCGACAACTATGGCTACACCTTC	CSALQGDNYGYTF	TRBJ1-2	-	-	TRBV20-1
TGCGCCAGCAGCTTGTACGTGACCCGAGGAGATTCACCCCTCCACTTT	CASSLYVTRGDSPLHF	TRBJ1-6	-	few	TRBV5-1
TGTGCCAGCTCCCCCCAGTCCCAAGAGACCCAGTACTTC	CASSPQSQETQYF	TRBJ2-5	-	-	TRBV18
TGTGCCAGCAGTTTACGGGCTACTCTATACAATGAGCAGTTCTTC	CASSLRATLYNEQFF	TRBJ2-1	-	-	TRBV27
TGTGCCAGTAGTATATTTCGGGGGCCCGGGGAGCTGTTTTTT	CASSIFRGPGELFF	TRBJ2-2	-	-	TRBV19
TGCAGTGCATCACAGGGGGCTGCTAGGGATACGCAGTATTTT	CSASQGAARDTQYF	TRBJ2-3	TRBD1	-	TRBV20-1
TGTGCCACCAGCAGAGATCGGGGGCCGGAGACCCAGTACTTC	CATSRDRGPETQYF	TRBJ2-5	-	-	TRBV15
TGCAGTGCCGAGGTGGGCACTATCACTGAAGCTTTCTTT	CSAEVGTITEAFF	TRBJ1-1	-	-	TRBV20-1
TGTGCCAGCCCCAGGGGGGCTGGGGCCAACGTCCTGACTTTC	CASPRGAGANVLTF	TRBJ2-6	-	-	TRBV21-1
TGTGCCAGCAGCTTAGATTCAGGGACCCAGTACTTC	CASSLDSGTQYF	TRBJ2-5	-	-	TRBV7-2
TGTGCCAGCAGCTCGGGACTAGTGTTCCAAGAGACCCAGTACTTC	CASSSGLVFQETQYF	TRBJ2-5	TRBD2	-	TRBV11-2
TGTGCCAGCAGCTTGAGACTAGCGGGGGAGGTTGAGACCCAGTACTTC	CASSLRLAGEVETQYF	TRBJ2-5	TRBD2	-	TRBV7-8
TGTGCCAGCAGCCCCTCGGACGGTGATCAGCCCCAGCATTTT	CASSPSDGDQPQHF	TRBJ1-5	-	-	TRBV7-9
TGTGCCAGCAGACGGACAGGGGTAGAGACCCAGTACTTC	CASRRTGVETQYF	TRBJ2-5	TRBD1	-	TRBV6-5
TGCAGTGCCCCCTATCTGGGGGGAGGGAAAAATGAGCAGTTCTTC	CSAPYLGGGKNEQFF	TRBJ2-1	TRBD2	many	TRBV20-1
TGTGCCAGCAGTAAATTCACGGGACTCCCTGTGGCCGGGGAGCTGTTTTTT	CASSKFTGLPVAGELFF	TRBJ2-2	-	-	TRBV5-4
TGTGCCAGCAGTTTATCTAGCTTCTCCTACAATGAGCAGTTCTTC	CASSLSSFSYNEQFF	TRBJ2-1	-	-	TRBV12-3/TRBV12-4
TGTGCCAGCAGCTTCGGGCGGGGGGGCACAGATACGCAGTATTTT	CASSFGRGGTDTQYF	TRBJ2-3	TRBD2	few	TRBV11-2
TGCGCCAGCCTACAGGGCGCTGGGGCCAACGTCCTGACTTTC	CASLQGAGANVLTF	TRBJ2-6	-	many	TRBV5-1
TGCGCCAGCAGCTGGGGCCGGGGAGGCACAGATACGCAGTATTTT	CASSWGRGGTDTQYF	TRBJ2-3	-	few	TRBV5-1
TGCGCCAGCATTCAGGGTCCACACGATACGCAGTATTTT	CASIQGPHDTQYF	TRBJ2-3	-	many	TRBV5-1
TGCAGCGTTGAAGCTGGGGCCAACGTCCTGACTTTC	CSVEAGANVLTF	TRBJ2-6	-	few	TRBV29-1
TGCGCCAGCATCGGGTGGGACAGTCGGCGGACCCAGTACTTC	CASIGWDSRRTQYF	TRBJ2-5	TRBD1	-	TRBV5-1
TGCAGCGCTTGGGACAGGGAAGCTTTCTTT	CSAWDREAFF	TRBJ1-1	TRBD1	few	TRBV29-1
TGTGCCAGCCCCGACAGATCTGGGGCCAACGTCCTGACTTTC	CASPDRSGANVLTF	TRBJ2-6	-	-	TRBV7-8
TGTGCCAGCGGGGACAGGGGATTTCCCGGGGAGCTGTTTTTT	CASGDRGFPGELFF	TRBJ2-2	TRBD1	few	TRBV7-3
TGCGCCAGCAGCTTGGCAACAGGGACTGGAAACATTCAGTACTTC	CASSLATGTGNIQYF	TRBJ2-4	-	many	TRBV5-1
TGCAGTGCTAGTTCTTCCGGGACAGGGGCCTACAATGAGCAGTTCTTC	CSASSSGTGAYNEQFF	TRBJ2-1	TRBD1	few	TRBV20-1
TGTGCCAGCAGCGGGACCGCCGAAAAACTGTTTTTT	CASSGTAEKLFF	TRBJ1-4	-	-	TRBV12-3/TRBV12-4
TGTGCCACTTCACAGGGGAAAGGTCAGCCCCAGCATTTT	CATSQGKGQPQHF	TRBJ1-5	TRBD1	few	TRBV15
TGTGCCAGCACCCCAGGGGTAGGAGGCGAAGCTTTCTTT	CASTPGVGGEAFF	TRBJ1-1	-	-	TRBV12-3/TRBV12-4
TGCAGTGCTAGTACCCTAGGCTTCGAGCAGTACTTC	CSASTLGFEQYF	TRBJ2-7	-	-	TRBV20-1
TGTGCCAGCAGCTTATTAATGGGGCTAAGCACAGATACGCAGTATTTT	CASSLLMGLSTDTQYF	TRBJ2-3	-	-	TRBV11-2
TGCAGTGCTAGTCCAGGGAGGTCGAGCAATCAGCCCCAGCATTTT	CSASPGRSSNQPQHF	TRBJ1-5	-	few	TRBV20-1
TGTGCCAGCAGCTTGAGCTCTGTAAGAGAGACCCAGTACTTC	CASSLSSVRETQYF	TRBJ2-5	-	many	TRBV7-9
TGCAGTGCCCCGACTAGCGGGGGGTTCACAGATACGCAGTATTTT	CSAPTSGGFTDTQYF	TRBJ2-3	TRBD2	-	TRBV20-1
TGTGCCAGCAGCTTAGAACTAATCCACGAGCAGTACTTC	CASSLELIHEQYF	TRBJ2-7	-	few	TRBV7-8
TGTGCCAGCAGTTACTCGATAGGAAGACGTAACTATGGCTACACCTTC	CASSYSIGRRNYGYTF	TRBJ1-2	-	few	TRBV6-5
TGTGCCAGCAGTTACGCGAAGCCAGGGGGCATCGGGGCATACAATGAGCAGTTCTTC	CASSYAKPGGIGAYNEQFF	TRBJ2-1	TRBD1	-	TRBV6-2/TRBV6-3
TGTGCCAGTAGTATCAGAGGGGGAGGTTATGGCTACACCTTC	CASSIRGGGYGYTF	TRBJ1-2	-	few	TRBV19
TGTGCCACCGGGGACAGTAGCACAGATACGCAGTATTTT	CATGDSSTDTQYF	TRBJ2-3	TRBD1	few	TRBV24-1
TGTGCCAGCAGCGTAGTCGGGACAGGATTAGGTGAGCAGTTCTTC	CASSVVGTGLGEQFF	TRBJ2-1	TRBD1	-	TRBV9
TGTGCCAGCAGCCAGCCGGACGCCTATGGCTACACCTTC	CASSQPDAYGYTF	TRBJ1-2	-	few	TRBV3-1
TGTGCCAGCAACGAAATCGGGCTCACCGATGAGCAGTTCTTC	CASNEIGLTDEQFF	TRBJ2-1	-	few	TRBV7-9
TGTGCCAGCAACCTTCACAGGGTTCGAACCGGGGAGCTGTTTTTT	CASNLHRVRTGELFF	TRBJ2-2	-	few	TRBV12-3/TRBV12-4
TGCGCCAGCAGCTTGCCCGCAGGTGAAAAACTGTTTTTT	CASSLPAGEKLFF	TRBJ1-4	-	-	TRBV5-1
TGCGCCAGCAGCCAAGATGTCCAGGGCTTACCCCCAAGGGAGCAGTACTTC	CASSQDVQGLPPREQYF	TRBJ2-7	-	few	TRBV4-1
TGCAGTGCCCCACTAACGCGGGACAGGCTCTATAGCAATCAGCCCCAGCATTTT	CSAPLTRDRLYSNQPQHF	TRBJ1-5	TRBD1	-	TRBV20-1
TGTGCCAGCAGTTTCGGACTAGCTGCAGATACGCAGTATTTT	CASSFGLAADTQYF	TRBJ2-3	TRBD2	few	TRBV27
TGTGCCACCAGTGGGAATCACGGGGAGACCCAGTACTTC	CATSGNHGETQYF	TRBJ2-5	-	few	TRBV24-1
TGCGCCAGCAGCTTGGGACAGGGGATCAGTAATTCACCCCTCCACTTT	CASSLGQGISNSPLHF	TRBJ1-6	TRBD1	few	TRBV5-1
TGTGCCAGCAGCTCGAGGGGCGCGGGGCAGCCCCAGCATTTT	CASSSRGAGQPQHF	TRBJ1-5	-	few	TRBV7-2